This TCR beta chain was retrieved from a study of blood T cell repertoires in COVID-19. Study-level information: The analysed material was cDNA or gDNA that came from T cells, B-cell-depleted T cells, or PBMCs.

Using immunoSEQ multiplex PCR, the repertoire was profiled, and TCRdb retains in-frame clones only, with some absent. The repertoire holds about 170,000 clones, 83% seen once, with roughly 2% in the top ten. Trimming removed 4 bases at V and 10 bases at J, with 11 bases between. The CDR3 loop spans 12 amino acids. The germline gives CDR1 MNHEY, CDR2 SVGAGI. The sequence derives from a woman of 80 years or more with acute or convalescent COVID-19. The source material was peripheral blood. The V gene is TRBV6-5, the J gene TRBJ2-1; tentatively, D is TRBD2 (6 bases). The CDR3, as DNA: TGTGCCAGCAGTTCCACTAGCAACGAGCAGTTCTTC. This gives the protein CASSSTSNEQFF.